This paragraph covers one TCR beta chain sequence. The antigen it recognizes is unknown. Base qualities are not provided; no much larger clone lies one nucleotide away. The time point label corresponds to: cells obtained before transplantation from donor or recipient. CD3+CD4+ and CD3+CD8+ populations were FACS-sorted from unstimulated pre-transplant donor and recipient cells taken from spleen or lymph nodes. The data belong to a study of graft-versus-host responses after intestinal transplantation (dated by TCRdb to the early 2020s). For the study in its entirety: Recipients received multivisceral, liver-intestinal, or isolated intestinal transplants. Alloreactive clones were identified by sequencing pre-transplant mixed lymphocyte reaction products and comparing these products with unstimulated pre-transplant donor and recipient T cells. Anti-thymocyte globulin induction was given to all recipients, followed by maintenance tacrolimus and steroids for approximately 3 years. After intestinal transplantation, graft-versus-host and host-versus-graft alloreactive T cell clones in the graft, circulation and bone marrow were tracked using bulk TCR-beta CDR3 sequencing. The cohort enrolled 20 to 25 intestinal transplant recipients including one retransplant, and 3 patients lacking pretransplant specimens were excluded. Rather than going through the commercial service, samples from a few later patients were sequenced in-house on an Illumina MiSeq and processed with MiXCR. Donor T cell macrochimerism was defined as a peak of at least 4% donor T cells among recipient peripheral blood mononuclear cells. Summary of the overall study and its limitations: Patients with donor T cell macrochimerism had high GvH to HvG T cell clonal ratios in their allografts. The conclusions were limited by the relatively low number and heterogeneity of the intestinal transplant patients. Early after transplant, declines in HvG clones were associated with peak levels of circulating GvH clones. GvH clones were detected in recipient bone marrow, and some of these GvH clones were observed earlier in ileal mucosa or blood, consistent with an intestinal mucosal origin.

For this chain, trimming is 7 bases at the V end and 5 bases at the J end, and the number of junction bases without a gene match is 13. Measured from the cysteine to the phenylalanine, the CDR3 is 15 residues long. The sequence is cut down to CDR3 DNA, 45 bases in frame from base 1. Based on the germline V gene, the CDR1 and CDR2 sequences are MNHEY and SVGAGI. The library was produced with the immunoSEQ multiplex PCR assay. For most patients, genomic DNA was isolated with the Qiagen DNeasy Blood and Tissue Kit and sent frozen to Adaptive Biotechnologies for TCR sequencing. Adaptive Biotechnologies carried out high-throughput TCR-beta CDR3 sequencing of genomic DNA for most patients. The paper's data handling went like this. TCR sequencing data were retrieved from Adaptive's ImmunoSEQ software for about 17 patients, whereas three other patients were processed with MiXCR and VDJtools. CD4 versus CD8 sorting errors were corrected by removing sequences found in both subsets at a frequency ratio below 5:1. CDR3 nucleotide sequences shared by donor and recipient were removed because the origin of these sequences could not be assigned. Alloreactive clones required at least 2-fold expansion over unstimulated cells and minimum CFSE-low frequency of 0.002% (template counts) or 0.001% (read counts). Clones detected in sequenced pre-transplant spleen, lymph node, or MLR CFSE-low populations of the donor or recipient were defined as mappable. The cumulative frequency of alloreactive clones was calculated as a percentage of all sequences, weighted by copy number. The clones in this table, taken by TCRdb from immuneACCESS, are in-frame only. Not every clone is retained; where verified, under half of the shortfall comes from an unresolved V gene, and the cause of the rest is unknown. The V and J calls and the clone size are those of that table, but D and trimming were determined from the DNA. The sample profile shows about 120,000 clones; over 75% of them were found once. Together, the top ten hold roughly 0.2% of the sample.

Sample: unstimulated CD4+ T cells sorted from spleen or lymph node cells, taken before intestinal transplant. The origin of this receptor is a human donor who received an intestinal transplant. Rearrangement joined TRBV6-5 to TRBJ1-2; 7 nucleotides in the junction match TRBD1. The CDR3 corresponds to CASTPRRTGKYGYTF. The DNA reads TGTGCCAGCACCCCAAGGAGGACAGGAAAGTATGGCTACACCTTC.